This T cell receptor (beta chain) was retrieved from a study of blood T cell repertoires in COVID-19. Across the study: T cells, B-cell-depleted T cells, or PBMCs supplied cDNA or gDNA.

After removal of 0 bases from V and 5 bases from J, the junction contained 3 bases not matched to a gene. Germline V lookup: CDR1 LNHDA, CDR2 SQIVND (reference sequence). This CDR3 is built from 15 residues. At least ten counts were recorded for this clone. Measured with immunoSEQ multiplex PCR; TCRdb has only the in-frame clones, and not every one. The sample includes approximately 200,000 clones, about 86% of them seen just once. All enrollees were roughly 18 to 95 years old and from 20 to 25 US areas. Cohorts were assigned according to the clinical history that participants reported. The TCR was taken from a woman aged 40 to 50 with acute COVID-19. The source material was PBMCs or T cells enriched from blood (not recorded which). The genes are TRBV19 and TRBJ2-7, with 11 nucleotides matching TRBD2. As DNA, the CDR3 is TGTGCCAGTAGTATAGATCCTAGCGGGAGGAACGAGCAGTACTTC. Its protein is CASSIDPSGRNEQYF.